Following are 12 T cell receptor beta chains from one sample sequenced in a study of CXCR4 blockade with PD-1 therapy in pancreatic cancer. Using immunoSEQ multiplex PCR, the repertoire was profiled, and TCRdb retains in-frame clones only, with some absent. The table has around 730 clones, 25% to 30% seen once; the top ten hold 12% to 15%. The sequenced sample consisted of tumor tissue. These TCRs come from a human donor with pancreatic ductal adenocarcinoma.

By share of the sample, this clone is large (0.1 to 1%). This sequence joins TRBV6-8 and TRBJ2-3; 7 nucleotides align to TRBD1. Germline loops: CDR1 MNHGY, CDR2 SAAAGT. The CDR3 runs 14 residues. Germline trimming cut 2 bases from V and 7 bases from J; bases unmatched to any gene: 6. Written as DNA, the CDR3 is TGTGCCAGCAGTTACGGGACAGCCCGGTATACGCAGTATTTT. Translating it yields CASSYGTARYTQYF.

The CDR3 here is CASRPQSGQGYGYTF. The CDR3 DNA sequence: TGTGCCAGCAGGCCCCAATCAGGACAGGGGTATGGCTACACCTTC. The gene calls are TRBV6-8 and TRBJ1-2; TRBD1 matches at 9 bases. CDR3 size: 15 residues. V gave up 6 bases and J gave up 5 bases; unmatched junction bases: 10. Per the germline V gene, CDR1 is MNHGY and CDR2 is SAAAGT.

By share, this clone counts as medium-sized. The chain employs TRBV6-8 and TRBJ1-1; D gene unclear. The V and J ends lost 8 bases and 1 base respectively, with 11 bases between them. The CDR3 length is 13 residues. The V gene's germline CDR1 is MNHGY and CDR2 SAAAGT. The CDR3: CASLRFGNTEAFF. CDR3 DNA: TGTGCCAGCCTGAGGTTTGGGAACACTGAAGCTTTCTTT.

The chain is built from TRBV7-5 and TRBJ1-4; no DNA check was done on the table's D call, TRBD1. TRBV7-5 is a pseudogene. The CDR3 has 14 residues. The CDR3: CASSERTANEKLFF. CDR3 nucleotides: TGTGCCAGCAGCGAGAGGACAGCTAATGAAAAACTGTTTTTT.

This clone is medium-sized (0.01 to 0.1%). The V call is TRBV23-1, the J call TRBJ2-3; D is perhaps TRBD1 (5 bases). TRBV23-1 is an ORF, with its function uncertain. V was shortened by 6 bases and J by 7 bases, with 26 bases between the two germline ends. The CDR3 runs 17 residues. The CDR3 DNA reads TGCGCCAGCAGCCACTCCAAAGAGGCAGGGTACGAAAATACGCAGTATTTT. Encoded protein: CASSHSKEAGYENTQYF.

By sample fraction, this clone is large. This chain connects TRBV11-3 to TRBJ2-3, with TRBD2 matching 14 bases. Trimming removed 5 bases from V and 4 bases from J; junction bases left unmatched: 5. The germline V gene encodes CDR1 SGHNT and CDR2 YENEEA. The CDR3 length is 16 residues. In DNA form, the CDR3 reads TGTGCCAGCAGCCAGGGGACTAGCGGGAGTGCAGATACGCAGTATTTT. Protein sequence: CASSQGTSGSADTQYF.

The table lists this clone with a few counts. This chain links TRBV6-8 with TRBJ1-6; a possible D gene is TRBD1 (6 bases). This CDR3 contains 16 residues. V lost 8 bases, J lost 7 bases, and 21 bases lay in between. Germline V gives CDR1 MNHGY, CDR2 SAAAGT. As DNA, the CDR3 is TGTGCCAGCGGTAGGGGGATTGACGCGGGGAATTCACCCCTCCACTTT. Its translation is CASGRGIDAGNSPLHF.

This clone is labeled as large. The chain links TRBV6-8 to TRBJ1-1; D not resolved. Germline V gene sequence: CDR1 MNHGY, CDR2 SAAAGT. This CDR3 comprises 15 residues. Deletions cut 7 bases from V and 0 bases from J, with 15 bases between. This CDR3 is CASILNSGLNTEAFF. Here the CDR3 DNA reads TGTGCCAGCATCCTAAACAGCGGTTTGAACACTGAAGCTTTCTTT.

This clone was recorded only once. CDR3: CASSPQGVLVYTF. As DNA, the CDR3 is TGTGCCAGCAGCCCCCAGGGGGTCCTCGTCTACACCTTC. V usage is TRBV14 and J usage is TRBJ1-2, with 7 positions matching TRBD1. V shed 4 bases, J shed 10 bases, and the junction held 9 bases outside the gene matches. This CDR3 spans 13 amino acids. CDR1 and CDR2 (germline): SGHDN, FVKESK.

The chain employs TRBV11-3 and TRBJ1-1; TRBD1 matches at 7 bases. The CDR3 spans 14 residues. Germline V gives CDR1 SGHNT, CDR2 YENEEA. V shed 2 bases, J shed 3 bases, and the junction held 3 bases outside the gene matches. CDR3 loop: CASSLSTGDTEAFF. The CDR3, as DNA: TGTGCCAGCAGCTTAAGTACAGGGGACACTGAAGCTTTCTTT.

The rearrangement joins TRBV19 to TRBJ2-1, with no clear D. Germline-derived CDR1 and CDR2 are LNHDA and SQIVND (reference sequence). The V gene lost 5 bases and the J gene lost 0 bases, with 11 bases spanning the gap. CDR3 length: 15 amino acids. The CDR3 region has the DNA TGTGCCAGTAGTCTGGGGTCCAGCTCCTACAATGAGCAGTTCTTC. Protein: CASSLGSSSYNEQFF.

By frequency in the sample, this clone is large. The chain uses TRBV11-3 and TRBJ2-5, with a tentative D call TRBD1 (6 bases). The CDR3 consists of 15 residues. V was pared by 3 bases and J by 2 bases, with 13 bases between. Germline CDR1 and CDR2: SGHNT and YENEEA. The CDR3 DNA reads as TGTGCCAGCAGCTTGCCCGGACAGAAACAAGAGACCCAGTACTTC. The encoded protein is CASSLPGQKQETQYF.